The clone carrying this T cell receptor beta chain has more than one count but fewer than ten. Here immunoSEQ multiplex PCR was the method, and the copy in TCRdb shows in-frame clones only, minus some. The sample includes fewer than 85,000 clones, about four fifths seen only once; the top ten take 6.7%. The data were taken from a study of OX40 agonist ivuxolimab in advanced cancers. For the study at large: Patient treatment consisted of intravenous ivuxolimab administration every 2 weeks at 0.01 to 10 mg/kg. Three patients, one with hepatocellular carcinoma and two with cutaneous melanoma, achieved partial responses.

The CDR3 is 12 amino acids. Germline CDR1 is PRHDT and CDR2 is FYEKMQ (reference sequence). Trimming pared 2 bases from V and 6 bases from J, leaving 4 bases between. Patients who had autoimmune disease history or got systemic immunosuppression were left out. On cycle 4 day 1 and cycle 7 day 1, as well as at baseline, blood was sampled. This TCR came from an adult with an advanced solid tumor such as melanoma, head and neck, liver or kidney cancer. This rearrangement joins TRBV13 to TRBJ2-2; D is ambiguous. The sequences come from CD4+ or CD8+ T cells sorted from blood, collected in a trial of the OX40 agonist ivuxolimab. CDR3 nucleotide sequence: TGTGCCAGCAGCTTACCGCCCGGGGAGCTGTTTTTT. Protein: CASSLPPGELFF. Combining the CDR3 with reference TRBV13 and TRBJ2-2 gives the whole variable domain AAGVIQSPRHLIKEKRETATLKCYPIPRHDTVYWYQQGPGQDPQFLISFYEKMQSDKGSIPDRFSAQQFSDYHSELNMSSLELGDSALYFCASSLPPGELFFGEGSRLTVL.